This is a list of T cell receptor beta chains from one sample in a study of Ad26.COV2.S vaccination and SARS-CoV-2 variants. This table comes from immunoSEQ multiplex PCR, and its TCRdb copy is limited to in-frame clones, with some not included. The sample holds fewer than 500,000 clones, around 90% seen once. This specimen was peripheral blood, taken in a trial of Ad26.COV2.S vaccine versus placebo. Every receptor here comes from a person aged 18-65 years who received the Ad26.COV2.S COVID-19 vaccine or a placebo. CDR3s leave out the opening cysteine and the closing phenylalanine or tryptophan. Rows give clone size only sometimes, using once, few, many, or a class for an expanded clone.

-	TRBJ2-1	TRBV5-8	ASSSSGWYNEQF
-	TRBJ1-1	TRBV2	ASSGGVVNTEAF
-	TRBJ2-7	TRBV7-2	ASSLGQQSYEQY
-	TRBJ2-7	TRBV27	ASSPRGFFEQY
-	TRBJ1-1	TRBV10-3	AISVQGHEAF
-	TRBJ2-7	TRBV4-1	ASSHGRTSYEQY
-	TRBJ1-2	TRBV2	ASSFGTYNYGYT
-	TRBJ2-7	TRBV9	ASSPGTSLWGEQY
-	TRBJ2-3	TRBV27	ASSYGTAGPDTQY
-	TRBJ2-7	TRBV28	ASSSGGASSYEQY
-	TRBJ2-2	TRBV24-1	ATSDYQGYAGELF
-	TRBJ2-3	TRBV18	ASSPTAGSSTDTQY
-	TRBJ1-5	TRBV27	ASSSPGRDQPQH
-	TRBJ2-5	TRBV9	ASSVDGVAETQY
-	TRBJ1-4	TRBV2	ASRPPQGDEKLF
-	TRBJ1-2	TRBV27	ASYRLGYGYT
-	TRBJ2-2	TRBV6-5	ASRRTGLGTGELF
-	TRBJ2-7	TRBV4-1	ASSHIGQYEQY
-	TRBJ2-3	TRBV19	ATRLAGTDTQY
few	TRBJ2-3	TRBV9	ASSVGISGSGTDTQY
-	TRBJ1-6	TRBV4-3	ASSQDTGGAHSPLH
-	TRBJ1-2	TRBV7-9	ASSPGGFGADGYT
-	TRBJ2-2	TRBV7-9	ASRPPGGVNTGELF
-	TRBJ2-3	TRBV6-5	ASRLGRTSTDTQY
few	TRBJ2-1	TRBV5-1	ASSLEKPGVSEQF
-	TRBJ2-2	TRBV7-2	ASSLAGTGGHTGELF
-	TRBJ1-6	TRBV2	ASSENVGAGSPLH
-	TRBJ1-5	TRBV18	ATRGGDVQH
-	TRBJ2-1	TRBV30	AWSVIGEQF
-	TRBJ2-5	TRBV10-3	AISMTEQETQY
-	TRBJ1-4	TRBV25-1	ASRDPATNEKLF
once	TRBJ1-5	TRBV4-1	ASSPGTQAGQPQH
-	TRBJ1-6	TRBV3-1/TRBV3-2	ASSPQVRNSPLH
-	TRBJ2-1	TRBV11-2	ASSLRGVLLAGHEQF
-	TRBJ1-2	TRBV28	ASSYLRLQGPTRGYT
-	TRBJ2-3	TRBV20-1	SARGRDTQY
-	TRBJ2-3	TRBV2	ASSDKFRSTDTQY
-	TRBJ2-1	TRBV18	ASSPPGLAGVLEQF
-	TRBJ1-1	TRBV4-1	ASSHDRGISEAF
-	TRBJ1-5	TRBV2	ASSEARQNQPQH
-	TRBJ2-7	TRBV3-1/TRBV3-2	ASSPGTAVYEQY
-	TRBJ1-2	TRBV4-3	ASSQDRSPSYGYT
-	TRBJ2-5	TRBV5-4	ASSLGSRPQETQY
-	TRBJ1-2	TRBV7-9	ASSVGGRINYGYT
-	TRBJ2-7	TRBV18	ASSPRLAVGFDEQY
-	TRBJ2-3	TRBV27	ASSSWTSGTDTQY
-	TRBJ1-2	TRBV7-2	ASSQTGNNYGYT
-	TRBJ2-1	TRBV27	ASSSTLASSYNEQF
-	TRBJ1-1	TRBV5-8	ASSRQGLLNTEAF
once	TRBJ2-2	TRBV5-4	ASSLAGSSNTGELF